This T cell receptor beta chain was obtained from a study of siplizumab effects on memory and regulatory T cells. TCRdb keeps only in-frame clones here, not all; method: immunoSEQ multiplex PCR. Seen here are 50,000 to 75,000 clones, just over 95% observed once, and the top ten hold about 0.1%. Study observations and caveats: Naive T cells seemed more diverse than memory cells and seemed major alloresponse contributors. Controls showed an average of roughly 30% Treg-derived mappable alloreactive CD4+ clones, while siplizumab showed about 75%. The drug siplizumab significantly decreased the alloreactive sequences that could be traced to unstimulated CD4+ memory cells.

Unstimulated subsets comprising naive, memory, effector memory and TEMRA cells were sequenced in three donor pairs. About this clone itself: Its antigen is unknown.

This receptor was identified in a human donor in good health. Sequencing used naive CD8+ T cells sorted from blood.

CDR3 DNA sequence: TGTGCCAGCAGCTTATACGTCGGGGTCACAGATACGCAGTATTTT. Its translation: CASSLYVGVTDTQYF. The gene calls are TRBV11-2 and TRBJ2-3; perhaps TRBD2 as D (5 bases). V shed 2 bases and J shed 2 bases, with 11 bases lying between them. Germline loops: CDR1 SGHAT, CDR2 FQNNGV. The CDR3 is 15 amino acids.